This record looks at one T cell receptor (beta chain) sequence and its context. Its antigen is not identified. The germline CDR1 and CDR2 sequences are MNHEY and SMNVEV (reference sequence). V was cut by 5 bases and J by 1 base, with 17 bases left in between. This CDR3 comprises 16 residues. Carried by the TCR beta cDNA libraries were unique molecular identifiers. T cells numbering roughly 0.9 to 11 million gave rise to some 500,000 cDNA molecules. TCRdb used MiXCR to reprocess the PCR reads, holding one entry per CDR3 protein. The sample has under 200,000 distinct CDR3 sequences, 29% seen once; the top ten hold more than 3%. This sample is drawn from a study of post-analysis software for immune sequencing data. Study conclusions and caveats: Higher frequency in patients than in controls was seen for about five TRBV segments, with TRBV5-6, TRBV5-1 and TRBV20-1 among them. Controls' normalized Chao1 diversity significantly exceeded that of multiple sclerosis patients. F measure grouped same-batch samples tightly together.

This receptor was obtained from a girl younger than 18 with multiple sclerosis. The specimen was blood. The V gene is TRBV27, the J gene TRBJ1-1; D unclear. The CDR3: CASSRLLSSKNTEAFF. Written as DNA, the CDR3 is TGTGCCAGCAGTCGCCTCCTGAGCAGTAAGAACACTGAAGCTTTCTTT.